The 9 T cell receptor beta chains below were found in one sample sequenced in a study of shared clonotypes between healthy human individuals. Some clones are missing from TCRdb's copy, which holds only in-frame ones; the method was immunoSEQ multiplex PCR. Here the sample spans about 490,000 clones, approximately 84% being singletons. The specimen was PBMCs. Receptor source: a woman aged 40 to 55 in good health. Some clones in this sample may be carry-over from other donors' samples.

The sample holds one count of this clone. One junction end disagrees with the germline gene, perhaps due to a read error. The chain links TRBV11-2 to TRBJ2-6; D is unresolved. Per the germline V gene, CDR1 is SGHAT and CDR2 is FQNNGV. The CDR3 sequence is 16 residues long. The DNA of the CDR3 is TGCGCCAGCAGCCAAGTCCCCGGCGGTGGGGCCAACGTCCTGACTTTC. This encodes CASSQVPGGGANVLTF.

The chain is built from TRBV7-2 and TRBJ2-7; D is ambiguous. Per germline, CDR1 SGHTA and CDR2 FQGNSA. The ends were cut back, 4 bases at V and 1 base at J, with 11 bases in the middle. The CDR3 spans 14 residues. The CDR3 spells CASSSGRMSYEQYF. DNA for the CDR3: TGTGCCAGCAGCTCTGGTAGGATGTCCTACGAGCAGTACTTC.

This clone came up once. The rearrangement uses TRBV7-2 and TRBJ2-1, with TRBD2 matching over 9 bases. Germline trimming cut 5 bases from V and 2 bases from J; bases unmatched to any gene: 7. This CDR3 has 16 amino acids. Looked up from germline, CDR1 is SGHTA and CDR2 is FQGNSA. The CDR3 region has the DNA TGTGCCAGCAGCGCTAGCGGGGTTCGGGCCTACAATGAGCAGTTCTTC. Translation gives CASSASGVRAYNEQFF.

The CDR3 region has the DNA TGTGCCAGCAGTTACTCCGCCGGGACTCTGTATTACGAGCAGTACTTC. The encoded protein is CASSYSAGTLYYEQYF. The chain is built from TRBV6-5 and TRBJ2-7; tentatively, D is TRBD2 (6 bases). The germline V and J ends were trimmed by 0 bases and 4 bases, with 16 bases remaining between them. In germline, CDR1 is MNHEY, CDR2 SVGAGI. The CDR3 contains 16 residues.

This clone was counted between two and nine times. The rearrangement uses TRBV19 and TRBJ2-7; 10 nucleotides align to TRBD1. Germline loops: CDR1 LNHDA, CDR2 SQIVND (reference sequence). The CDR3 sequence is 17 residues long. V trimming: 5 bases; J trimming: 3 bases; junction bases outside the gene matches: 13. CDR3 bases: TGTGCCAGTAGTGGCTGGGACAGGGGAATCCCCGACTACGAGCAGTACTTC. It is translated as CASSGWDRGIPDYEQYF.

The sample holds a few counts of this clone. The chain joins TRBV7-2 to TRBJ1-4; a possible D gene is TRBD1 (5 bases). The CDR3 contains 16 residues. Germline V lookup: CDR1 SGHTA, CDR2 FQGNSA. The V and J ends lost 1 base and 3 bases respectively, with 12 bases between them. The CDR3 loop reads CASSLVARVANEKLFF. The CDR3, as DNA: TGTGCCAGCAGCTTAGTGGCCAGGGTTGCTAATGAAAAACTGTTTTTT.

The V gene is TRBV5-1, the J gene TRBJ2-5; TRBD1 is a possible D gene (6 bases). Trimming removed 4 bases at V and 1 base at J, with 17 bases between. The CDR3 runs to 16 residues. Germline values: CDR1 SGHRS, CDR2 YFSETQ. CDR3 DNA sequence: TGCGCCAGCAGCCTACAGGGCCAAGGGGTCCAAGAGACCCAGTACTTC. It is translated as CASSLQGQGVQETQYF.

CDR3 loop: CASSLGTPDYNEQFF. CDR3 bases: TGTGCCAGCAGCCTCGGGACTCCGGACTACAATGAGCAGTTCTTC. The chain recombines TRBV5-4 with TRBJ2-1; the D gene is possibly TRBD2 (6 bases). CDR3 length equals 15 residues. Trimming took 4 bases from V and 3 from J, leaving 14 bases between them. CDR1 is SGHNT and CDR2 is YYREEE in the germline V gene (reference sequence).

There are many counts of this clone. Other DNA sequences from this sample encode an identical CDR3 as well. Here the CDR3 DNA reads TGCGCCAGCAGCCAAGATGGGACAGGGGTGGCGGAGACCCAGTACTTC. Its protein is CASSQDGTGVAETQYF. The chain carries TRBV4-1 and TRBJ2-5, with 10 bases fitting TRBD1. The J segment lost 5 bases and the V segment lost 0 bases, leaving 6 bases of the junction unmatched. CDR3 length equals 16 residues. Germline CDR1 MGHRA, CDR2 YSYEKL.